The present T cell receptor (beta chain) was sequenced within a study of shared clonotypes between healthy human individuals. Sorted subsets were amplified in replicate PCRs using around 0.2 ug DNA, around 30,000 T cell genomes. In the study's own analysis: Junction-only immunoSEQ sequences carried no quality scores, so filtering differed. Sequenced by immunoSEQ multiplex PCR; TCRdb stores in-frame clones only, minus some. V and J calls and clone size follow that table, whereas D and trimming were derived from the DNA. The sample has about 1.5 million clones, roughly 96% seen once. Deletions cut 0 bases from V and 5 bases from J, with 8 bases between. In germline, CDR1 is MNHNS, CDR2 SASEGT. This CDR3 has 14 residues. This clone appeared a few times. What it binds is unknown. The study's findings and limits: Clonotype sharing levels among donors were expected to vary with sequencing depth.

Sequencing input: naive CD4+ T cells sorted from blood. Described subset: CD45RA+ positively selected. The gene calls are TRBV6-1 and TRBJ1-5; D gene uncertain. The source is a man aged 30 to 39 in good health. CDR3 amino acids: CASSEAGLDQPQHF. CDR3 nucleotides: TGTGCCAGCAGTGAAGCAGGGCTCGATCAGCCCCAGCATTTT.